This T cell receptor (beta chain) came from a study of technical replicates of blood from four donors. Profiled with immunoSEQ multiplex PCR; TCRdb holds only in-frame clones, not every one. The top ten clones hold roughly 0.27% of a sample with 65,000 to 95,000 clones, around nine tenths of them seen once. Germline V lookup: CDR1 MNHNY, CDR2 SVGAGI (reference sequence). The CDR3 runs 14 residues. Trimming cost V 6 bases and J 2 bases, with 11 bases left between them. The clonotype was recovered from a human donor in good health. The sample comprised T cells isolated from PBMCs. V is TRBV6-6 and J is TRBJ1-3, with D tentatively TRBD1 (5 bases). The CDR3 nucleotides are TGTGCCAGCAGGCTCGGGACTCCTGGAAACACCATATATTTT. The encoded protein is CASRLGTPGNTIYF.